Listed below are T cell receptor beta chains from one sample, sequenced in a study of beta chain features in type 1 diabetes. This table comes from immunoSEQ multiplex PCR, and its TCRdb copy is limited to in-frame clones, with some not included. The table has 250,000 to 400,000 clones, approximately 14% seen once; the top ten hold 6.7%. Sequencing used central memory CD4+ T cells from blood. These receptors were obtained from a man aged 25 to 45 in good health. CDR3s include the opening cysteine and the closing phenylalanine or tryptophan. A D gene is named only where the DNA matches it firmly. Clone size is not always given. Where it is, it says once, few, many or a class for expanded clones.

CDR3nt: TGTGCCAGCAGTGGTGGAAACACAGATACGCAGTATTTT
CDR3aa: CASSGGNTDTQYF
v_gene: TRBV11-3
len: 13
j_gene: TRBJ2-3
d_gene: NA
abundance: few

CDR3nt: TGTGCCAGCAGTCGGGACAGTGTCTATGAAGCTTTCTTT
CDR3aa: CASSRDSVYEAFF
v_gene: TRBV6-5
len: 13
j_gene: TRBJ1-1
d_gene: TRBD1
abundance: NA

CDR3nt: TGTGCCAGCAGTGAACGGACGCTCTATGGCTACACCTTC
CDR3aa: CASSERTLYGYTF
v_gene: TRBV2
len: 13
j_gene: TRBJ1-2
d_gene: NA
abundance: few

CDR3nt: TGTGCCAGCAGTTTACAACAGGGCGTCAGCTCTGGGGCCAACGTCCTGACTTTC
CDR3aa: CASSLQQGVSSGANVLTF
v_gene: TRBV27
len: 18
j_gene: TRBJ2-6
d_gene: NA
abundance: few

CDR3nt: TGCGCCAGCAGCGCGGGACAGGGACCTTCCTACGAGCAGTACTTC
CDR3aa: CASSAGQGPSYEQYF
v_gene: TRBV5-1
len: 15
j_gene: TRBJ2-7
d_gene: TRBD1
abundance: few

CDR3nt: TGTGCCAGCAGTGAATTGGGCCGTAGCAATCAGCCCCAGCATTTT
CDR3aa: CASSELGRSNQPQHF
v_gene: TRBV2
len: 15
j_gene: TRBJ1-5
d_gene: NA
abundance: NA

CDR3nt: TGTGCCAGCAGCGTTAAAGGTGGAAACACCATATATTTT
CDR3aa: CASSVKGGNTIYF
v_gene: TRBV6-6
len: 13
j_gene: TRBJ1-3
d_gene: NA
abundance: few

CDR3nt: TGTGCCAGCAGCTTAGGGACAGGTTTTGACAACTTT
CDR3aa: CASSLGTGFDNF
v_gene: TRBV7-2
len: 12
j_gene: TRBJ1-3
d_gene: TRBD1
abundance: NA

CDR3nt: TGTGCCAGCAGCGGCGGACAGGGCACAGATACGCAGTATTTT
CDR3aa: CASSGGQGTDTQYF
v_gene: TRBV9
len: 14
j_gene: TRBJ2-3
d_gene: TRBD1
abundance: NA

CDR3nt: TGTGCCAGCAGCGTATGGGACAGGGGGGCCACCGGGGAGCTGTTTTTT
CDR3aa: CASSVWDRGATGELFF
v_gene: TRBV9
len: 16
j_gene: TRBJ2-2
d_gene: TRBD1
abundance: NA

CDR3nt: TGTGCCAGCAGCAAAGGGAAGCGGGGGGCGTGGAAGACCCAGTACTTC
CDR3aa: CASSKGKRGAWKTQYF
v_gene: TRBV21-1
len: 16
j_gene: TRBJ2-5
d_gene: NA
abundance: NA

CDR3nt: TGTGCCAGCCTAGACGGAGCCAAAAACATTCAGTACTTC
CDR3aa: CASLDGAKNIQYF
v_gene: TRBV11-2
len: 13
j_gene: TRBJ2-4
d_gene: NA
abundance: many

CDR3nt: TGCGCCACCCAAGGAGAGCAAGAGACCCAGTACTTC
CDR3aa: CATQGEQETQYF
v_gene: TRBV4-1
len: 12
j_gene: TRBJ2-5
d_gene: NA
abundance: many

CDR3nt: TGCGCCAGCAGTCAGGCAATGATGAACACCGGGGAGCTGTTTTTT
CDR3aa: CASSQAMMNTGELFF
v_gene: TRBV5-1
len: 15
j_gene: TRBJ2-2
d_gene: NA
abundance: few

CDR3nt: TGTGCCAGCAGCCAACAAGCACAGGGATCCATGGGGACTGAAGCTTTCTTT
CDR3aa: CASSQQAQGSMGTEAFF
v_gene: TRBV4-2
len: 17
j_gene: TRBJ1-1
d_gene: NA
abundance: NA

CDR3nt: TGTGCCAGCAGCTTAGCATCAGGGAGAGGCTACGAGCAGTACTTC
CDR3aa: CASSLASGRGYEQYF
v_gene: TRBV7-9
len: 15
j_gene: TRBJ2-7
d_gene: NA
abundance: many

CDR3nt: TGTGCCAGCAGCCAATATGGGAGTAGCGGGAGAGGGGCAGATACGCAGTATTTT
CDR3aa: CASSQYGSSGRGADTQYF
v_gene: TRBV4-2
len: 18
j_gene: TRBJ2-3
d_gene: TRBD2
abundance: NA

CDR3nt: TGTGCCAGCAGCTTGGAAGGGTCGTCGGGGCGACTGTTTTTT
CDR3aa: CASSLEGSSGRLFF
v_gene: TRBV5-4
len: 14
j_gene: TRBJ2-2
d_gene: NA
abundance: few

CDR3nt: TGTGCCAGCAGCGACCTCCTTGAGGGGGAGCTGTTTTTT
CDR3aa: CASSDLLEGELFF
v_gene: TRBV9
len: 13
j_gene: TRBJ2-2
d_gene: NA
abundance: NA

CDR3nt: TGCGCCAGCAGCCAGGGGCGGGGGGCCGATGGCTACACCTTC
CDR3aa: CASSQGRGADGYTF
v_gene: TRBV4-3
len: 14
j_gene: TRBJ1-2
d_gene: NA
abundance: few

CDR3nt: TGTGCCAGCAGTTTAGGCGGGATCTTTCTCTCTGGGGCCAACGTCCTGACTTTC
CDR3aa: CASSLGGIFLSGANVLTF
v_gene: TRBV28
len: 18
j_gene: TRBJ2-6
d_gene: NA
abundance: NA

CDR3nt: TGCGCCAGCAGATTAGACGGACTCTCTGGAAACACCATATATTTT
CDR3aa: CASRLDGLSGNTIYF
v_gene: TRBV5-1
len: 15
j_gene: TRBJ1-3
d_gene: NA
abundance: NA

CDR3nt: TGTGCCAGCAGCCTAGGACTAGCGGGGGACTCCTACAATGAGCAGTTCTTC
CDR3aa: CASSLGLAGDSYNEQFF
v_gene: TRBV5-6
len: 17
j_gene: TRBJ2-1
d_gene: TRBD2
abundance: few

CDR3nt: TGTGCCAGCATTCAAATTGGAAATCAGCCCCAGCATTTT
CDR3aa: CASIQIGNQPQHF
v_gene: TRBV14
len: 13
j_gene: TRBJ1-5
d_gene: NA
abundance: many

CDR3nt: TGCGCCAGCAGCTTGGGGGACAGGGGACCTGAAGCTTTCTTT
CDR3aa: CASSLGDRGPEAFF
v_gene: TRBV5-1
len: 14
j_gene: TRBJ1-1
d_gene: TRBD1
abundance: NA

CDR3nt: TGTGCCAGCAGCTTAGGACTAGCGCATCAAGAGACCCAGTACTTC
CDR3aa: CASSLGLAHQETQYF
v_gene: TRBV7-3
len: 15
j_gene: TRBJ2-5
d_gene: TRBD2
abundance: NA

CDR3nt: TGTGCCAGCAGTTTAATTGGACGGGGAAGCGCTTTCTTT
CDR3aa: CASSLIGRGSAFF
v_gene: TRBV27
len: 13
j_gene: TRBJ1-1
d_gene: NA
abundance: many

CDR3nt: TGCAGCGTACCATCGGGGACAGGGACTGGAGGCTACACCTTC
CDR3aa: CSVPSGTGTGGYTF
v_gene: TRBV29-1
len: 14
j_gene: TRBJ1-2
d_gene: TRBD1
abundance: NA

CDR3nt: TGTGCCAGCAGTGGAGTGGGCAGAGTCCGCTCTGGGGCCAACGTCCTGACTTTC
CDR3aa: CASSGVGRVRSGANVLTF
v_gene: TRBV2
len: 18
j_gene: TRBJ2-6
d_gene: NA
abundance: NA

CDR3nt: TGTGCCAGCAGTGGGAGGGGCAGGGGTAGTTGGGGCTACACCTTC
CDR3aa: CASSGRGRGSWGYTF
v_gene: TRBV6-1
len: 15
j_gene: TRBJ1-2
d_gene: NA
abundance: few

CDR3nt: TGTGCCAGCGCCGGGACTGCCACAGATACGCAGTATTTT
CDR3aa: CASAGTATDTQYF
v_gene: TRBV6-5
len: 13
j_gene: TRBJ2-3
d_gene: NA
abundance: NA

CDR3nt: TGTGCCAGCACCACGGGGGCGGGGGTCGGGCGCTACACCTTC
CDR3aa: CASTTGAGVGRYTF
v_gene: TRBV27
len: 14
j_gene: TRBJ1-2
d_gene: NA
abundance: few

CDR3nt: TGTGCCAGCAGTGTCCTGCAGTCCTACGAGCAGTACTTC
CDR3aa: CASSVLQSYEQYF
v_gene: TRBV2
len: 13
j_gene: TRBJ2-7
d_gene: NA
abundance: few

CDR3nt: TGTGCCAGCAGTGAGAGTGCCGCCAGGACCCAGTACTTC
CDR3aa: CASSESAARTQYF
v_gene: TRBV6-1
len: 13
j_gene: TRBJ2-5
d_gene: NA
abundance: NA

CDR3nt: TGCGCCAGCAGCCAAGGCCCTAGCGGGGGGGCCACAGATACGCAGTATTTT
CDR3aa: CASSQGPSGGATDTQYF
v_gene: TRBV4-1
len: 17
j_gene: TRBJ2-3
d_gene: TRBD2
abundance: NA

CDR3nt: TGTGCCAGCAGTGTAGGGACAGGGGACCTCTACGAGCAGTACTTC
CDR3aa: CASSVGTGDLYEQYF
v_gene: TRBV6-5
len: 15
j_gene: TRBJ2-7
d_gene: TRBD1
abundance: NA

CDR3nt: TGTGCCAGCAGCCCGCACAAGGGACCGGACTACAATGAGCAGTTCTTC
CDR3aa: CASSPHKGPDYNEQFF
v_gene: TRBV7-2
len: 16
j_gene: TRBJ2-1
d_gene: NA
abundance: few

CDR3nt: TGCGCCAGCAGCCTAACAGGGAATTCACCCCTCCACTTT
CDR3aa: CASSLTGNSPLHF
v_gene: TRBV4-3
len: 13
j_gene: TRBJ1-6
d_gene: NA
abundance: many

CDR3nt: TGTGCCAGCAGCCTTAGCAGGGGCACTGAAGCTTTCTTT
CDR3aa: CASSLSRGTEAFF
v_gene: TRBV27
len: 13
j_gene: TRBJ1-1
d_gene: NA
abundance: few

CDR3nt: TGTGCCAGCAGCTCGGACCCCGGGAGACTTATGTACGAGCAGTACTTC
CDR3aa: CASSSDPGRLMYEQYF
v_gene: TRBV5-5
len: 16
j_gene: TRBJ2-7
d_gene: NA
abundance: NA

CDR3nt: TGTGCCAGCAGCTTAGGGACTCAGGTGAGGGGCACTGAAGCTTTCTTT
CDR3aa: CASSLGTQVRGTEAFF
v_gene: TRBV7-8
len: 16
j_gene: TRBJ1-1
d_gene: NA
abundance: NA

CDR3nt: TGTGCCAGCAGCACGAGCGGACGGGCAGATACGCAGTATTTT
CDR3aa: CASSTSGRADTQYF
v_gene: TRBV9
len: 14
j_gene: TRBJ2-3
d_gene: NA
abundance: once

CDR3nt: TGTGCCAGCTCACCGGGACAGGCATCGAGCGAGCAGTACTTC
CDR3aa: CASSPGQASSEQYF
v_gene: TRBV18
len: 14
j_gene: TRBJ2-7
d_gene: TRBD1
abundance: NA

CDR3nt: TGTGCCAGCAGAAACAGGCCTAACTATGGCTACACCTTC
CDR3aa: CASRNRPNYGYTF
v_gene: TRBV6-5
len: 13
j_gene: TRBJ1-2
d_gene: NA
abundance: NA

CDR3nt: TGCGCCAGCAGACCCGATTATCAGGGGGCTTATGGCTACACCTTC
CDR3aa: CASRPDYQGAYGYTF
v_gene: TRBV5-1
len: 15
j_gene: TRBJ1-2
d_gene: TRBD1
abundance: NA

CDR3nt: TGTGCCAGCAGTTTCGGCAGAATTAATGAAAAACTGTTTTTT
CDR3aa: CASSFGRINEKLFF
v_gene: TRBV27
len: 14
j_gene: TRBJ1-4
d_gene: NA
abundance: NA

CDR3nt: TGTGCCAGCAGTTCAGCGAGGACCGACGTCTCTGGAAACACCATATATTTT
CDR3aa: CASSSARTDVSGNTIYF
v_gene: TRBV7-2
len: 17
j_gene: TRBJ1-3
d_gene: NA
abundance: few

CDR3nt: TGTGCCAGCAGCTTGGGTCGGGACAGCTCCTACGAGCAGTACTTC
CDR3aa: CASSLGRDSSYEQYF
v_gene: TRBV5-4
len: 15
j_gene: TRBJ2-7
d_gene: TRBD1
abundance: NA

CDR3nt: TGCGCCAGCAGCTTGGGAGCTGGGCCTACCGGGGAGCTGTTTTTT
CDR3aa: CASSLGAGPTGELFF
v_gene: TRBV5-1
len: 15
j_gene: TRBJ2-2
d_gene: NA
abundance: few

CDR3nt: TGCGCCAGCAGCTTGATGGCAGGGGTTGAGCAGTTCTTC
CDR3aa: CASSLMAGVEQFF
v_gene: TRBV5-1
len: 13
j_gene: TRBJ2-1
d_gene: NA
abundance: many

CDR3nt: TGCGCCAGCCATGACCGGACAGGGGTCGCATTAGGCTATGGCTACACCTTC
CDR3aa: CASHDRTGVALGYGYTF
v_gene: TRBV5-1
len: 17
j_gene: TRBJ1-2
d_gene: TRBD1
abundance: few

CDR3nt: TGTGCCAGCAGCTCTTTGACAGATTCCGGGGAGCTGTTTTTT
CDR3aa: CASSSLTDSGELFF
v_gene: TRBV7-3
len: 14
j_gene: TRBJ2-2
d_gene: NA
abundance: NA

CDR3nt: TGTGCCAGCAGCTTGGACCTAGCGGCCGGGGAGCTGTTTTTT
CDR3aa: CASSLDLAAGELFF
v_gene: TRBV5-4
len: 14
j_gene: TRBJ2-2
d_gene: TRBD2
abundance: NA

CDR3nt: TGTGCCAGCAGCGTAGGGACCTCCTATGGCTACACCTTC
CDR3aa: CASSVGTSYGYTF
v_gene: TRBV5-6
len: 13
j_gene: TRBJ1-2
d_gene: NA
abundance: NA

CDR3nt: TGTGCCAGTACAAGCGTGGGAGGGAGCTTTGTCGGAACCGGGGAGCTGTTTTTT
CDR3aa: CASTSVGGSFVGTGELFF
v_gene: TRBV19
len: 18
j_gene: TRBJ2-2
d_gene: TRBD2
abundance: few